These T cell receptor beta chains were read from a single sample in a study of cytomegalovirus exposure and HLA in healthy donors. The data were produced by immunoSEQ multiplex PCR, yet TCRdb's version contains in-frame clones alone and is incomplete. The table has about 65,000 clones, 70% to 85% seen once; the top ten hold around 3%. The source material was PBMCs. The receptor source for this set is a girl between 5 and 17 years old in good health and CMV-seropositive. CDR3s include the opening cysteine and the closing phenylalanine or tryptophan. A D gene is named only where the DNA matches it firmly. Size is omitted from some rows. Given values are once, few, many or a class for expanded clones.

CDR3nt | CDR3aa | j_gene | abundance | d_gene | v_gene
TGTGCCAGCAGTTACCGCTCAGGGAAGGGTATTGATGGCTACACCTTC | CASSYRSGKGIDGYTF | TRBJ1-2 | few | - | TRBV6-5
TGTGCCAGCAGCTTACGCGGGGGGGCCCCAGAGACCCAGTACTTC | CASSLRGGAPETQYF | TRBJ2-5 | - | TRBD2 | TRBV7-2
TGTGCCAGTAGTTCACGGACAGGGAACACTGAAGCTTTCTTT | CASSSRTGNTEAFF | TRBJ1-1 | - | TRBD1 | TRBV19
TGCGCCAGCAGCCCAGGCCGAGGGGGATATAATCAGCCCCAGCATTTT | CASSPGRGGYNQPQHF | TRBJ1-5 | - | - | TRBV4-1
TGCAGCGGGTACTTAGATACGCAGTATTTT | CSGYLDTQYF | TRBJ2-3 | - | - | TRBV29-1
TGTGCCAGCAGCTTGGAGGCGGGACTGCTCTACGAGCAGTACTTC | CASSLEAGLLYEQYF | TRBJ2-7 | - | - | TRBV11-2
TGTGCCAGCAGCCTACTAGCGGGGGGCCCAGCCTACGAGCAGTACTTC | CASSLLAGGPAYEQYF | TRBJ2-7 | - | TRBD2 | TRBV5-4
TGTGCCAGCAGATTGAACAGGGCGGGCAATCAGCCCCAGCATTTT | CASRLNRAGNQPQHF | TRBJ1-5 | - | - | TRBV6-5
TGTGCCAGCAGCGCTACAGGCAGCTACGAGCAGTACTTC | CASSATGSYEQYF | TRBJ2-7 | once | - | TRBV9
TGTGCCAGCAGCCGAGGAGGGTTTAACTATGGCTACACCTTC | CASSRGGFNYGYTF | TRBJ1-2 | once | - | TRBV6-1
TGTGCCAGCAGCTTAGTAAGGTCACGGGACTACAATGAGCAGTTCTTC | CASSLVRSRDYNEQFF | TRBJ2-1 | once | - | TRBV7-2
TGTGCCAGCAGTCGCGGGACAGGGGGGCCTTACGAGCAGTACTTC | CASSRGTGGPYEQYF | TRBJ2-7 | - | TRBD1 | TRBV6-1
TGTGCCAGCAGTTCACCGGGGGGGAGCTCCTACGAGCAGTACTTC | CASSSPGGSSYEQYF | TRBJ2-7 | - | TRBD2 | TRBV28
TGCGCCAGCAGCTTGGGAGTGGGACTAGCGGGCTCGAACACCGGGGAGCTGTTTTTT | CASSLGVGLAGSNTGELFF | TRBJ2-2 | once | TRBD2 | TRBV5-1
TGTGCCAGCACCCCGGCAGGTCAGAACACTGAAGCTTTCTTT | CASTPAGQNTEAFF | TRBJ1-1 | - | - | TRBV6-5
TGTGCCTGGAACAGGGGTATTTATAACTATGGCTACACCTTC | CAWNRGIYNYGYTF | TRBJ1-2 | - | TRBD1 | TRBV30
TGTGCCATCACTCCGACAGGGAACACTGAAGCTTTCTTT | CAITPTGNTEAFF | TRBJ1-1 | - | - | TRBV10-3
TGTGCCAGCAGTTACCTGCCTAGCGGGACCAAGACCCAGTACTTC | CASSYLPSGTKTQYF | TRBJ2-5 | - | TRBD2 | TRBV6-5
TGTGCCAGCAGCCCGGGACAGGGAATGAATGAAAAACTGTTTTTT | CASSPGQGMNEKLFF | TRBJ1-4 | - | TRBD1 | TRBV11-2
TGTGCCTGGAGTGCCAGGTTGAACACTGAAGCTTTCTTT | CAWSARLNTEAFF | TRBJ1-1 | few | - | TRBV30
TGTGCCAGCAGCTCCCTTAGCTCTGGGGCCAACGTCCTGACTTTC | CASSSLSSGANVLTF | TRBJ2-6 | few | - | TRBV9
TGCGCCAGCAGCCAAACTACCAGGGATAGAAACACCATATATTTT | CASSQTTRDRNTIYF | TRBJ1-3 | - | - | TRBV4-1
TGTGCCAGCAGCCGTCTAGCTCATGGGGATACGCAGTATTTT | CASSRLAHGDTQYF | TRBJ2-3 | - | - | TRBV11-2
TGCGCCAGCAGCCCGGGACAGGAGGGGCAGTACTTC | CASSPGQEGQYF | TRBJ2-7 | - | TRBD1 | TRBV5-1
TGTGCCAGCTCACCAGCTAGCGGGAGAGTGGGTCACGAGCAGTACTTC | CASSPASGRVGHEQYF | TRBJ2-7 | - | TRBD2 | TRBV18
TGTGCCAGCAGCCTCAGCGGGGGCATCACAGATACGCAGTATTTT | CASSLSGGITDTQYF | TRBJ2-3 | - | TRBD2 | TRBV25-1
TGTGCCAGCAGCGTAGACATACATTCTTACAATGAGCAGTTCTTC | CASSVDIHSYNEQFF | TRBJ2-1 | once | - | TRBV9
TGTGCCAGCAACCCGACAGGGACCTATAATTCACCCCTCCACTTT | CASNPTGTYNSPLHF | TRBJ1-6 | - | TRBD1 | TRBV28
TGTGCCAGCAGTTACGGGCAGCACTATGGCTACACCTTC | CASSYGQHYGYTF | TRBJ1-2 | - | - | TRBV6-5
TGTGCCAGCAGTGGACTATCTAACTATGGCTACACCTTC | CASSGLSNYGYTF | TRBJ1-2 | - | - | TRBV7-2
TGTGCCAGTGGACAGATGAGGGGCTACACCTTC | CASGQMRGYTF | TRBJ1-2 | - | - | TRBV6-5
TGTGCCTGGAGTTATAGAGGGACCGGGGAGCTGTTTTTT | CAWSYRGTGELFF | TRBJ2-2 | - | - | TRBV30
TGTGCCAGCAGCTTAGATCATGCGGCTAGAGGACAGTATTTT | CASSLDHAARGQYF | TRBJ2-3 | - | - | TRBV11-2
TGTGCCAGCAGCTTAGGAGTGTCTGGAAACACCATATATTTT | CASSLGVSGNTIYF | TRBJ1-3 | - | - | TRBV7-2
TGCGCCAGCAGCCGAATGACCGGGACAGTTAATCAGCCCCAGCATTTT | CASSRMTGTVNQPQHF | TRBJ1-5 | - | TRBD1 | TRBV4-1
TGTGCCAGCAGCGAGTTGAGCTACACCTTC | CASSELSYTF | TRBJ1-2 | - | - | TRBV6-6
TGTGCCAGCAGTGTCAGAAGACAGGGGGAGGCTGAAGCTTTCTTT | CASSVRRQGEAEAFF | TRBJ1-1 | - | TRBD1 | TRBV2
TGTGCCAGCAGCCCCCGGGGACAGGACTTACCTTCACCCCTCCACTTT | CASSPRGQDLPSPLHF | TRBJ1-6 | - | TRBD1 | TRBV7-9
TGTGCCAGCAGCTACCCCGGGACCAAAAACATTCAGTACTTC | CASSYPGTKNIQYF | TRBJ2-4 | - | - | TRBV7-9
TGTGCCAGCAGCCAAGGACACGTAGCGGGAGATTACGAGCAGTACTTC | CASSQGHVAGDYEQYF | TRBJ2-7 | - | TRBD2 | TRBV14
TGCAGCGCAATAGGGGACAGGGACGTCCTGACTTTC | CSAIGDRDVLTF | TRBJ2-6 | - | TRBD1 | TRBV29-1
TGTGCCAGCAGTTCCCCCCACAGGAACTATGGCTACACCTTC | CASSSPHRNYGYTF | TRBJ1-2 | once | - | TRBV28
TGTGCCAGCAGGACCATGGGGGGACAAGCTTTCTTT | CASRTMGGQAFF | TRBJ1-1 | few | - | TRBV28
TGTGCCAGCAGCTTGGGTAATTCGCAGTACAATGAGCAGTTCTTC | CASSLGNSQYNEQFF | TRBJ2-1 | - | - | TRBV5-8
TGTGCCAGCAGTTTTCCGACACCGGCAAACACCATATATTTT | CASSFPTPANTIYF | TRBJ1-3 | few | - | TRBV28
TGTGCCAGCAGCAAGCGAGGGAGGGGCTACGAGCAGTACTTC | CASSKRGRGYEQYF | TRBJ2-7 | - | TRBD2 | TRBV9
TGTGCCAGCAGTGAAGGGGGCGCCGAGACCTACGAGCAGTACTTC | CASSEGGAETYEQYF | TRBJ2-7 | - | - | TRBV2
TGTGCCAGCAGTGAAGGACTAGCGGGAGTAAAGCAGTACTTC | CASSEGLAGVKQYF | TRBJ2-7 | - | TRBD2 | TRBV6-1